The source of this T cell receptor beta chain is a study of tumour-infiltrating T cells in Burkitt lymphoma. Produced via immunoSEQ multiplex PCR; TCRdb's table is partial and in-frame only. The data contain some 15,000 clones, about 77% of them singletons. There are 16 residues in the CDR3. Germline loops: CDR1 KGHSH, CDR2 LQKENI. V was clipped by 3 bases and J by 6 bases; unmatched bases: 9. The sample taken for sequencing was tumor tissue. The V call is TRBV18, the J call TRBJ2-1; 9 nucleotides line up with TRBD2. The sequence was collected from a human donor with diffuse large B-cell lymphoma. CDR3 nucleotide sequence: TGTGCCAGCTCACCGCCGTTTGGTAGCGGGAGCAATGAGCAGTTCTTC. As protein: CASSPPFGSGSNEQFF.